The sequence of this TCR beta chain was determined in a study of T-cell memory formation after mild COVID-19. About the research overall: Largely, TCR clusters stayed within a single donor.

Worth noting for this clonotype: Its specificity is not known. Sequence at one end of the junction differs from germline and may be a read error.

General observations from the study: Later expanders leaned CD4+, whereas day 15 to 85 contracting clones were balanced CD4/CD8.

Each CDR3 protein gets one entry after TCRdb re-called the 5' RACE reads with MiXCR. The sample yields 530,000 or so distinct CDR3 sequences, 15% to 20% seen once. The sample was PBMCs or a T cell subset sorted from them (not recorded which). This clonotype was sampled from an adult woman who had mild COVID-19 (a few samples of this study predate the infection). Cell type and time point are not known.

CDR3 in DNA: TGTGCCAGCACCTTATCGGGGGGCGAGAAGAACTATGGCTACACCTTC. Protein: CASTLSGGEKNYGYTF. This sequence joins TRBV7-8 and TRBJ1-2; D perhaps matches TRBD1 (6 bases). The CDR3 spans 16 residues. Germline assignment: CDR1 SGHVS and CDR2 FQNEAQ.